This entry lists 26 T cell receptor beta chains sequenced from one sample in a study of cytomegalovirus exposure and HLA in healthy donors. The PCR made use of 60 Vbeta and 13 Jbeta primers. Using immunoSEQ multiplex PCR, the repertoire was profiled, and TCRdb retains in-frame clones only, with some absent. The data show some 77,000 clones, with approximately 80% seen just once and roughly 32% held by the top ten. Sequencing was carried out using PBMCs. All receptors derive from a man in his fifties in good health and CMV-seropositive.

The chain uses TRBV7-9 and TRBJ2-1; D possibly corresponds to TRBD1 (5 bases). The CDR3 is 12 amino acids. Germline V gene sequence: CDR1 SEHNR, CDR2 FQNEAQ (reference sequence). V shed 5 bases and J shed 11 bases, with 13 bases lying between them. The CDR3 region is CASSLVGVQQFF. In DNA, the CDR3 is TGTGCCAGCAGCCTTGTAGGGGTCCAGCAGTTCTTC.

The chain uses TRBV28 and TRBJ1-3; 7 bases are a match to TRBD1. Germline trimming cut 6 bases from V and 0 bases from J; bases unmatched to any gene: 5. Germline lookup yields CDR1 MDHEN and CDR2 SYDVKM. The CDR3 sequence is 15 residues long. CDR3 sequence: CASRGGQSSGNTIYF. In DNA form, the CDR3 reads TGTGCCAGCAGGGGGGGACAGAGCTCTGGAAACACCATATATTTT.

The chain uses TRBV2 and TRBJ1-5; D is unclear. The CDR3 extends over 16 amino acids. Germline V gene data show CDR1 as SNHLY and CDR2 as FYNNEI. Trimming removed 6 bases at V and 0 bases at J, with 15 bases between. The CDR3 here is CASRAPLADSNQPQHF. For the CDR3, the DNA is TGTGCCAGCAGGGCCCCTCTGGCAGATAGCAATCAGCCCCAGCATTTT. Based on the CDR3 plus reference TRBV2 and TRBJ1-5, the full variable domain is EPEVTQTPSHQVTQMGQEVILRCVPISNHLYFYWYRQILGQKVEFLVSFYNNEISEKSEIFDDQFSVERPDGSNFTLKIRSTKLEDSAMYFCASRAPLADSNQPQHFGDGTRLSIL.

The CDR3 spells CASSPSRSTDTQYF. For the CDR3, the DNA is TGTGCCAGCAGCCCCTCCAGGAGCACAGATACGCAGTATTTT. J is TRBJ2-3 and V is TRBV7-8; D unresolved. Trimming left V 5 bases short and J 0 bases short, with 9 bases between. The CDR3 has 14 residues. Germline V gene lookup returns CDR1 SGHVS and CDR2 FQNEAQ.

The rearrangement joins TRBV29-1 to TRBJ1-2, with TRBD1 matching 7 bases. Germline V gives CDR1 SQVTM, CDR2 ANQGSEA. With 1 base clipped from V and 7 bases from J, the junction kept 6 bases outside the gene matches. The CDR3 is 13 amino acids. CDR3: CSVEVIRGAGYTF. Written as DNA, the CDR3 is TGCAGCGTTGAAGTTATCAGGGGGGCTGGCTACACCTTC.

The rearrangement uses TRBV4-1 and TRBJ2-2; D remains ambiguous. CDR1 is MGHRA and CDR2 is YSYEKL in the germline V gene. Trimming took off 0 bases at V and 0 bases at J, with 14 bases between the two ends. The CDR3 sequence is 18 residues long. Written as DNA, the CDR3 is TGCGCCAGCAGCCAAGACGCATCAGGTCGTACGAACACCGGGGAGCTGTTTTTT. Its protein is CASSQDASGRTNTGELFF.

The rearrangement joins TRBV5-4 to TRBJ1-1; 8 positions match TRBD1. Unmatched junction bases numbered 1, after V lost 5 bases and J lost 1 base. CDR1 SGHNT and CDR2 YYREEE come from the germline V gene (reference sequence). The CDR3 has 13 amino acids. CDR3 nucleotides: TGTGCCAGCAGAACAGGGGGGAACACTGAAGCTTTCTTT. Translating gives CASRTGGNTEAFF.

The chain joins TRBV18 to TRBJ2-2; D unresolved. V gave up 1 base and J gave up 3 bases, with 12 bases separating them. In germline, CDR1 is KGHSH, CDR2 LQKENI. This CDR3 contains 16 residues. The CDR3 coding sequence is TGTGCCAGCTCACCACGGCCGCAGATTCACACCGGGGAGCTGTTTTTT. Translated: CASSPRPQIHTGELFF.

This clone was counted only a few times. The chain is built from TRBV5-1 and TRBJ1-4; 11 nucleotides match TRBD1. CDR1 and CDR2 from the germline V gene are SGHRS and YFSETQ. J was trimmed by 0 bases and V by 4 bases; bases with no gene match: 8. This CDR3 has 18 residues. The CDR3 coding sequence is TGCGCCAGCAGCCCCGGGACAGGGGGTGGGTCAACTAATGAAAAACTGTTTTTT. This encodes CASSPGTGGGSTNEKLFF. Full variable domain (rest looked up from reference TRBV5-1 and TRBJ1-4): KAGVTQTPRYLIKTRGQQVTLSCSPISGHRSVSWYQQTPGQGLQFLFEYFSETQRNKGNFPGRFSGRQFSNSRSEMNVSTLELGDSALYLCASSPGTGGGSTNEKLFFGSGTQLSVL.

In its sample, this clone was seen a few times. The rearrangement uses TRBV2 and TRBJ1-1, with 7 bases matching TRBD1. The CDR3 has 13 amino acids. V was clipped by 6 bases and J by 5 bases; unmatched bases: 6. Germline values: CDR1 SNHLY, CDR2 FYNNEI. CDR3 sequence (DNA): TGTGCCAGCAGGGGGTCCAGGGGGACTGAAGCTTTCTTT. Encoded protein: CASRGSRGTEAFF.

The chain joins TRBV7-2 to TRBJ1-1, with D unclear. V lost 6 bases to trimming and J lost 3 bases, with 11 bases between them. Germline-derived CDR1 and CDR2 are SGHTA and FQGNSA. The CDR3 length is 13 residues. In DNA, the CDR3 is TGTGCCAGCAGTTCCCAACCGGACACTGAAGCTTTCTTT. Its translation: CASSSQPDTEAFF.

The chain couples TRBV6-1 to TRBJ1-5; TRBD1 matches at 7 bases. Germline trimming cut 3 bases from V and 9 bases from J; bases unmatched to any gene: 5. The CDR3 extends over 13 amino acids. CDR1 is MNHNS, CDR2 SASEGT, per germline. The CDR3 DNA is TGTGCCAGCAGTGAGAGACAGGGTCTGCCCCAGCATTTT. Translation: CASSERQGLPQHF.

The gene calls are TRBV7-2 and TRBJ2-5, with TRBD1 identical over 8 bases. V lost 1 base, J lost 5 bases, and 6 bases stayed unmatched. The CDR3 spans 15 residues. CDR1 is SGHTA, CDR2 FQGNSA, per germline. Here the CDR3 DNA reads TGTGCCAGCAGCTTAGGACAGGGGTTGGGGGAGACCCAGTACTTC. This gives the protein CASSLGQGLGETQYF.

V and J are TRBV7-9 and TRBJ2-5; D possibly corresponds to TRBD2 (6 bases). The CDR3 has 13 amino acids. The V end was cut by 5 bases, the J end by 2 bases, with 9 bases between. Germline assignment: CDR1 SEHNR and CDR2 FQNEAQ (reference sequence). CDR3 sequence: CASSVGLQETQYF. CDR3 DNA: TGTGCCAGCAGCGTGGGACTGCAAGAGACCCAGTACTTC.

V is TRBV19 and J is TRBJ1-5; D is unclear. Germline V lookup: CDR1 LNHDA, CDR2 SQIVND (reference sequence). V dropped 3 bases and J dropped 4 bases, with 4 bases sitting between them. The CDR3 has 12 amino acids. The CDR3 bases are TGTGCCAGTAGTATCTTTAATCAGCCCCAGCATTTT. Amino acids: CASSIFNQPQHF.

The chain uses TRBV12-5 and TRBJ2-5, with a tentative D call TRBD2 (5 bases). The J call could be wrong; TRBJ2-7 is a better fit for the DNA end. The CDR3 covers 13 residues. The germline CDR1 and CDR2 sequences are LGHNT and FRNRAP. CDR3 bases: TGTGCTAGTGGTTTGGACCGGGACTACGAGCAGTACTTC. This encodes CASGLDRDYEQYF.

This chain connects TRBV25-1 to TRBJ2-7; TRBD1 agrees at 10 bases. The germline CDR1 and CDR2 sequences are MGHDK and SYGVNS. Losses at the gene ends were 7 bases for V and 7 bases for J; bases not matched to a gene: 13. CDR3 length: 15 amino acids. Written as DNA, the CDR3 is TGTGCCAGCATCTCGAGGGACAGGGGACCGGGTGAGCAGTACTTC. Its protein is CASISRDRGPGEQYF.

V gene TRBV7-2 combines with J gene TRBJ2-7, with a possible D match to TRBD2 (5 bases). CDR1 is SGHTA and CDR2 is FQGNSA in the germline V gene. This CDR3 region has 15 residues. The ends were cut back, 5 bases at V and 2 bases at J, with 16 bases in the middle. In DNA, the CDR3 is TGTGCCAGCAGCCCGAATCTAGGGAGAACCTACGAGCAGTACTTC. Its translation is CASSPNLGRTYEQYF.

The rearrangement uses TRBV7-9 and TRBJ2-4; TRBD2 matches 8 bases. The CDR3 has 14 residues. Germline V lookup: CDR1 SEHNR, CDR2 FQNEAQ (reference sequence). Losses at the gene ends were 5 bases for V and 7 bases for J; bases not matched to a gene: 7. CDR3 DNA sequence: TGTGCCAGCAGCCTCGGGGGGGGCATTAACATTCAGTACTTC. It is translated as CASSLGGGINIQYF.

This chain joins TRBV18 and TRBJ2-1; D perhaps matches TRBD2 (5 bases). Germline CDR1 is KGHSH and CDR2 is LQKENI. Trimming pared 6 bases from V and 10 bases from J, leaving 13 bases between. CDR3 length equals 12 residues. This CDR3 is CASSPDREEQFF. The CDR3, as DNA: TGTGCCAGCTCCCCAGACCGGGAAGAGCAGTTCTTC.

The genes are TRBV30 and TRBJ2-5, with 7 bases lining up with TRBD2. With 2 bases clipped from V and 4 bases from J, the junction kept 7 bases outside the gene matches. There are 14 residues in the CDR3. Germline assignment: CDR1 GTSNPN and CDR2 SVGIG (reference sequence). In DNA form, the CDR3 reads TGTGCCTGGAGTTGGTGGGAGGGACTAGAGACCCAGTACTTC. As protein: CAWSWWEGLETQYF.

A few counts support this clone. The genes are TRBV30 and TRBJ2-5, with a tentative D call TRBD2 (6 bases). This CDR3 spans 14 amino acids. V was pared by 2 bases and J by 4 bases, with 14 bases between. Germline CDR1 is GTSNPN and CDR2 is SVGIG (reference sequence). CDR3 protein: CAWSRRGEGETQYF. The DNA of the CDR3 is TGTGCCTGGAGTCGGAGGGGAGAGGGAGAGACCCAGTACTTC.

V and J are TRBV7-6 and TRBJ1-3; 10 positions match TRBD1. V was pared by 6 bases and J by 6 bases, with 11 bases of the junction left unmatched. This CDR3 is 16 amino acids long. Germline loops: CDR1 SGHVS, CDR2 FNYEAQ. The CDR3 DNA is TGTGCCAGCAGTCGAACAACGGGACAGGGGCCAAACACCATATATTTT. Translation gives CASSRTTGQGPNTIYF.

V usage is TRBV5-1 and J usage is TRBJ1-1; no firm D call. The V and J ends lost 4 bases and 1 base respectively, with 8 bases between them. Germline V gene data show CDR1 as SGHRS and CDR2 as YFSETQ. The CDR3 loop spans 13 amino acids. As DNA, the CDR3 is TGCGCCAGCAGCCAGAGACAGAACACTGAAGCTTTCTTT. This gives the protein CASSQRQNTEAFF.

The chain is built from TRBV29-1 and TRBJ1-3; 9 bases line up with TRBD1. The CDR3 totals 15 residues. The germline V gene encodes CDR1 SQVTM and CDR2 ANQGSEA. J was trimmed by 0 bases and V by 4 bases; bases with no gene match: 4. CDR3: CSVGRTGVSGNTIYF. The DNA of the CDR3 is TGCAGCGTTGGGCGGACAGGGGTCTCTGGAAACACCATATATTTT. Full variable domain (missing parts from reference TRBV29-1 and TRBJ1-3): SAVISQKPSRDICQRGTSLTIQCQVDSQVTMMFWYRQQPGQSLTLIATANQGSEATYESGFVIDKFPISRPNLTFSTLTVSNMSPEDSSIYLCSVGRTGVSGNTIYFGEGSWLTVV.

This rearrangement joins TRBV6-5 to TRBJ2-3, with D possibly TRBD1 on 6 matching bases. The CDR3 consists of 15 residues. V was cut by 0 bases and J by 7 bases, with 14 bases left in between. Per the germline V gene, CDR1 is MNHEY and CDR2 is SVGAGI. This CDR3 reads CASSYSLQGPNTQYF. For the CDR3, the DNA is TGTGCCAGCAGTTACTCGCTACAGGGCCCAAATACGCAGTATTTT.